This T cell receptor (beta chain) originates from a study of control samples from healthy donors and cancer patients. Generated by immunoSEQ multiplex PCR, the TCRdb table keeps only in-frame clones and is missing some. The table lists fewer than 200,000 clones, about 93% of them singletons. Germline assignment: CDR1 SGHRS and CDR2 YFSETQ. This CDR3 comprises 16 residues. V lost 4 bases, J lost 2 bases, and 8 bases stayed unmatched. This sequence originates from a woman aged 60-70 years in good health. The rearrangement links TRBV5-1 to TRBJ2-2, with TRBD1 matching over 7 bases. The sequenced sample was blood. The CDR3 is CASSTGQAFNTGELFF. As DNA, the CDR3 is TGCGCCAGCAGCACAGGACAGGCCTTCAACACCGGGGAGCTGTTTTTT.